These 32 T cell receptor beta chains came from one sample sequenced in a study of CD8+ T cells in alopecia areata. Treatment denoted: oral pan-JAK inhibitor, 5-10 mg twice daily. The authors extracted RNA and reverse transcribed it into cDNA as the sequencing template. Assay: immunoSEQ multiplex PCR; the TCRdb copy retains only in-frame clones and omits some. The table includes about 200,000 clones, about two fifths detected once. The sample consisted of CD4+ T cells sorted from blood, taken at roughly week 30, from a patient treated with tofacitinib. The source is a human donor with alopecia areata.

This clone was found a few times. The gene calls are TRBV10-3 and TRBJ2-1; TRBD1 matches at 8 bases. The CDR3 covers 16 residues. CDR1 is ENHRY and CDR2 is SYGVKD in the germline V gene. Trimming at V came to 3 bases and at J to 6 bases, leaving 10 bases not matched to a gene. CDR3 loop: CAISENVGQARNEQFF. The CDR3 region has the DNA TGTGCCATCAGTGAAAATGTGGGACAGGCACGCAATGAGCAGTTCTTC.

In its sample, this clone was seen a few times. The V gene is TRBV6-6, the J gene TRBJ1-6; D unclear. The CDR3 is made up of 14 amino acids. CDR1 and CDR2 from the germline V gene are MNHNY and SVGAGI (reference sequence). V lost 5 bases, J lost 0 bases, and 5 bases lay in between. Here the CDR3 DNA reads TGTGCCAGCAGTCGTAGCTCCTATAATTCACCCCTCCACTTT. Translated, it gives CASSRSSYNSPLHF.

On this clone itself: Different DNA sequences within this sample yield the same CDR3. The chain couples TRBV27 to TRBJ2-5; D is uncertain. Looked up from germline, CDR1 is MNHEY and CDR2 is SMNVEV (reference sequence). Trimming took off 5 bases at V and 3 bases at J, with 7 bases between the two ends. This CDR3 has 12 residues. The CDR3 is CASSGREETQYF. The CDR3 DNA follows: TGTGCCAGCAGTGGAAGGGAAGAGACCCAGTACTTC.

This chain uses TRBV23-1 with TRBJ1-6; 9 bases align to TRBD1. TRBV23-1 is annotated as an ORF whose role is uncertain. J lost 7 bases, V lost 4 bases, and 2 bases had no gene match. The CDR3 is made up of 14 amino acids. The CDR3 nucleotides are TGCGCCAGCAGTCTCGGGACAGGGAATTCACCCCTCCACTTT. Translated: CASSLGTGNSPLHF.

The chain combines TRBV7-2 with TRBJ2-1; TRBD1 or TRBD2 may be the D gene (7 bases each). This CDR3 spans 15 amino acids. Germline CDR1 SGHTA, CDR2 FQGNSA. Deletions cut 1 base from V and 10 bases from J, with 17 bases between. CDR3: CASSLVQGEGGEQFF. In DNA, the CDR3 is TGTGCCAGCAGCTTAGTCCAGGGGGAGGGTGGGGAGCAGTTCTTC.

V usage is TRBV9 and J usage is TRBJ2-2, with TRBD1 matching over 9 bases. The CDR3 extends over 14 amino acids. Germline CDR1 SGDLS, CDR2 YYNGEE. Trimming cost V 4 bases and J 6 bases; bases outside gene matches: 4. Here the CDR3 reads CASSPRTGAGELFF. The CDR3 DNA reads as TGTGCCAGCAGCCCCCGGACAGGGGCCGGGGAGCTGTTTTTT.

The genes are TRBV19 and TRBJ1-5; a weak D match, TRBD1 (5 bases). The CDR3 is 12 residues long. Germline V lookup: CDR1 LNHDA, CDR2 SQIVND (reference sequence). CDR3 nucleotides: TGTGCGGGCGGGGCAGTTAATCAGCCCCAGCATTTT. Amino acids: CAGGAVNQPQHF.

The chain combines TRBV6-5 with TRBJ1-1; tentative D call: TRBD1 (5 bases). The CDR3 has 15 residues. Trimming shortened V by 6 bases and J by 1 base, and 15 bases separated the two germline ends. Germline loops: CDR1 MNHEY, CDR2 SVGAGI. CDR3 nucleotide sequence: TGTGCCAGCAGAATATACGACAGTCCGAACACTGAAGCTTTCTTT. Protein sequence: CASRIYDSPNTEAFF.

The rearrangement uses TRBV27 and TRBJ2-7; TRBD1 agrees at 12 bases. Trimming at V came to 6 bases and at J to 5 bases, leaving 2 bases not matched to a gene. CDR3 length: 13 amino acids. The germline CDR1 and CDR2 sequences are MNHEY and SMNVEV (reference sequence). The CDR3: CASSRDRGHEQYF. The CDR3 coding sequence is TGTGCCAGCAGCCGGGACAGGGGGCACGAGCAGTACTTC.

The V gene is TRBV6-5, the J gene TRBJ2-7, with D unclear. V gave up 0 bases and J gave up 4 bases, with 10 bases separating them. Per the germline V gene, CDR1 is MNHEY and CDR2 is SVGAGI. The CDR3 totals 14 residues. The CDR3 reads CASSYSGDPYEQYF. CDR3 coding DNA: TGTGCCAGCAGTTACTCCGGAGACCCGTACGAGCAGTACTTC.

This chain joins TRBV30 and TRBJ2-1; D unclear. This CDR3 contains 15 residues. Trimming stripped 0 bases from V and 4 bases from J, with 13 bases between. Germline V gene lookup returns CDR1 GTSNPN and CDR2 SVGIG (reference sequence). For the CDR3, the DNA is TGTGCCTGGAGTGTAAATAGGCGGCCATACAATGAGCAGTTCTTC. Encoded protein: CAWSVNRRPYNEQFF.

This clone was observed a handful of times. The chain recombines TRBV5-1 with TRBJ1-1, with 7 bases lining up with TRBD1. CDR3 length equals 17 residues. Germline assignment: CDR1 SGHRS and CDR2 YFSETQ. Germline trimming cut 4 bases from V and 0 bases from J; bases unmatched to any gene: 12. CDR3 DNA: TGCGCCAGCAGCCTGGGGACAGTCGGAGGGATGAACACTGAAGCTTTCTTT. It translates to CASSLGTVGGMNTEAFF.

The chain is built from TRBV29-1 and TRBJ1-2; D is possibly TRBD1 (6 bases). CDR1 and CDR2 from the germline V gene are SQVTM and ANQGSEA. This CDR3 region has 15 residues. Trimming pared 3 bases from V and 4 bases from J, leaving 18 bases between. The DNA for the CDR3 is TGCAGCGTTGAGGGGGGACGGGACACGATCTATGGCTACACCTTC. Translation gives CSVEGGRDTIYGYTF.

The V gene is TRBV7-3, the J gene TRBJ1-1, with a weak D call TRBD1 (6 bases). This CDR3 comprises 14 residues. V was pared by 3 bases and J by 2 bases, with 10 bases between. Germline V lookup: CDR1 SGHTA, CDR2 FQGTGA. CDR3 residues: CASSLSGANTEAFF. The CDR3 region has the DNA TGTGCCAGCAGCTTGTCAGGGGCAAACACTGAAGCTTTCTTT.

This clone showed up just a few times. This chain uses TRBV2 with TRBJ2-3; D is unresolved. The ends were cut back, 6 bases at V and 6 bases at J, with 16 bases in the middle. The CDR3 length is 14 residues. Germline CDR1 is SNHLY and CDR2 is FYNNEI. The CDR3 loop is CASRPRTAGDTQYF. The CDR3 DNA reads as TGTGCCAGCAGGCCCAGAACTGCTGGGGATACGCAGTATTTT.

This clone was counted a few times. The V gene is TRBV28, the J gene TRBJ2-1; D is undetermined. Germline V gives CDR1 MDHEN, CDR2 SYDVKM. Trimming took off 2 bases at V and 10 bases at J, with 9 bases between the two ends. The CDR3 is 12 residues long. For the CDR3, the DNA is TGTGCCAGCAGTTTAAGTAGGACCGAGCAGTTCTTC. Protein: CASSLSRTEQFF.

This chain joins TRBV5-4 and TRBJ2-7, with 7 bases aligning to TRBD1. Germline-derived CDR1 and CDR2 are SGHNT and YYREEE (reference sequence). The CDR3 spans 15 residues. V was pared by 4 bases and J by 3 bases, with 10 bases of the junction left unmatched. Here the CDR3 reads CASSNRGQTIYEQYF. CDR3 DNA: TGTGCCAGCAGCAATAGGGGACAGACGATCTACGAGCAGTACTTC.

V is TRBV14 and J is TRBJ1-2, with D perhaps TRBD1 (5 bases). Germline V gene sequence: CDR1 SGHDN, CDR2 FVKESK. V was cut by 3 bases and J by 4 bases, with 9 bases left in between. The CDR3 sequence is 13 residues long. CDR3 sequence reads: CASSHGALYGYTF. DNA for the CDR3: TGTGCCAGCAGCCACGGGGCCCTCTATGGCTACACCTTC.

V and J are TRBV5-1 and TRBJ1-5; 10 bases fit TRBD1. Germline values: CDR1 SGHRS, CDR2 YFSETQ. With 4 bases clipped from V and 4 bases from J, the junction kept 11 bases outside the gene matches. The CDR3 consists of 17 residues. This CDR3 is CASSGAGTGAQNQPQHF. The CDR3 nucleotides are TGCGCCAGCAGCGGGGCCGGGACAGGGGCTCAAAATCAGCCCCAGCATTTT. The full variable domain, rest sourced from reference TRBV5-1 and TRBJ1-5, is KAGVTQTPRYLIKTRGQQVTLSCSPISGHRSVSWYQQTPGQGLQFLFEYFSETQRNKGNFPGRFSGRQFSNSRSEMNVSTLELGDSALYLCASSGAGTGAQNQPQHFGDGTRLSIL.

The V gene is TRBV18, the J gene TRBJ2-1; 11 nucleotides agree with TRBD2. The V gene's germline CDR1 is KGHSH and CDR2 LQKENI. Trimming at V came to 4 bases and at J to 5 bases, leaving 7 bases not matched to a gene. The CDR3 covers 16 residues. The DNA of the CDR3 is TGTGCCAGCTCACTCCAAACTAGCGGGAGCAACAATGAGCAGTTCTTC. Amino acids: CASSLQTSGSNNEQFF. Filled out from reference TRBV18 and TRBJ2-1, the complete variable domain reads NAGVMQNPRHLVRRRGQEARLRCSPMKGHSHVYWYRQLPEEGLKFMVYLQKENIIDESGMPKERFSAEFPKEGPSILRIQQVVRGDSAAYFCASSLQTSGSNNEQFFGPGTRLTVL.

The rearrangement uses TRBV28 and TRBJ2-7; 7 bases are shared with TRBD1. CDR1 and CDR2 (germline): MDHEN, SYDVKM. Germline trimming cut 7 bases from V and 2 bases from J; bases unmatched to any gene: 11. The CDR3 has 15 amino acids. The CDR3 DNA reads TGTGCCAGCACCCCCGGGGACAGAATGGCCTACGAGCAGTACTTC. Its translation is CASTPGDRMAYEQYF.

This chain uses TRBV7-3 with TRBJ1-1, with a tentative D call TRBD1 (5 bases). In germline, CDR1 is SGHTA, CDR2 FQGTGA. This CDR3 contains 13 residues. V was pared by 5 bases and J by 3 bases, with 10 bases between. The CDR3 protein is CASSRQQDTEAFF. The DNA of the CDR3 is TGTGCCAGCAGCCGACAGCAAGACACTGAAGCTTTCTTT.

The genes are TRBV9 and TRBJ1-6, with D possibly matching TRBD1 (5 bases). The length of the CDR3 is 15 residues. The V end lost 0 bases, the J end lost 7 bases, and 11 bases lay between the germline ends. Germline V CDR1 and CDR2: SGDLS, YYNGEE. In DNA form, the CDR3 reads TGTGCCAGCAGCGTAGCGGGCAAGGGGAATTCACCCCTCCACTTT. Translated: CASSVAGKGNSPLHF. The complete variable domain, with remaining parts taken from reference TRBV9 and TRBJ1-6, reads DSGVTQTPKHLITATGQRVTLRCSPRSGDLSVYWYQQSLDQGLQFLIQYYNGEERAKGNILERFSAQQFPDLHSELNLSSLELGDSALYFCASSVAGKGNSPLHFGNGTRLTVT.

This sequence joins TRBV5-6 and TRBJ2-1; D tentatively fits TRBD1 or TRBD2 (5 bases each). Per the germline V gene, CDR1 is SGHDT and CDR2 is YYEEEE. The CDR3 loop spans 13 amino acids. The V end lost 2 bases, the J end lost 13 bases, and 16 bases lay between the germline ends. The CDR3 is CASSFLGTDNQFF. CDR3 bases: TGTGCCAGCAGCTTTCTAGGGACGGATAACCAGTTCTTC. Looking up the rest from reference TRBV5-6 and TRBJ2-1 gives the full variable domain: DAGVTQSPTHLIKTRGQQVTLRCSPKSGHDTVSWYQQALGQGPQFIFQYYEEEERQRGNFPDRFSGHQFPNYSSELNVNALLLGDSALYLCASSFLGTDNQFFGPGTRLTVL.

This clone was recorded a few times. A read error may produce the germline difference seen at one junction end. The rearrangement uses TRBV5-1 and TRBJ2-7; no clear D gene. The CDR3 consists of 12 residues. The germline V gene has CDR1 SGHRS and CDR2 YFSETQ. The CDR3 region is CASRLDGYEQYF. The CDR3 DNA reads TGCGCCAGCAGATTGGACGGATACGAGCAGTACTTC.

This clone appeared once. The J gene is TRBJ1-2, the V gene TRBV11-2; 7 bases are a match to TRBD1. The germline CDR1 and CDR2 sequences are SGHAT and FQNNGV. This CDR3 contains 15 residues. The V gene end was trimmed by 5 bases and the J gene end by 6 bases; junction bases not matched to a gene: 12. The CDR3, as DNA: TGTGCCAGCAGCCCCTGGACAGGACTTCTCGATGGCTACACCTTC. This codes for CASSPWTGLLDGYTF.

The gene calls are TRBV29-1 and TRBJ1-2; 8 bases agree with TRBD1. In germline, CDR1 is SQVTM, CDR2 ANQGSEA. With V trimmed by 5 bases and J by 7 bases, 6 bases remained unmatched. This CDR3 is built from 12 residues. The CDR3 sequence: CSVQQGDSGYTF. The CDR3 DNA reads TGCAGCGTTCAACAGGGGGACTCTGGCTACACCTTC. Full variable domain (outside the CDR3, taken from reference TRBV29-1 and TRBJ1-2): SAVISQKPSRDICQRGTSLTIQCQVDSQVTMMFWYRQQPGQSLTLIATANQGSEATYESGFVIDKFPISRPNLTFSTLTVSNMSPEDSSIYLCSVQQGDSGYTFGSGTRLTVV.

This chain uses TRBV6-1 with TRBJ1-1, with TRBD1 matching over 11 bases. The length of the CDR3 is 14 residues. Germline V gene lookup returns CDR1 MNHNS and CDR2 SASEGT. V gave up 3 bases and J gave up 7 bases; unmatched junction bases: 4. CDR3 sequence reads: CASSDPGTGGEAFF. CDR3 bases: TGTGCCAGCAGTGATCCCGGGACAGGGGGTGAAGCTTTCTTT.

The chain employs TRBV5-6 and TRBJ1-2; D uncertain. Per germline, CDR1 SGHDT and CDR2 YYEEEE. The CDR3 consists of 13 residues. Trimming shortened V by 3 bases and J by 4 bases, and 10 bases separated the two germline ends. The CDR3 nucleotides read TGTGCCAGCAGCTCCGGCAGAACCTATGGCTACACCTTC. It codes for CASSSGRTYGYTF.

This clone came up a few times. J is TRBJ2-3 and V is TRBV5-1, with no clear D. V dropped 0 bases and J dropped 3 bases, with 14 bases sitting between them. Germline CDR1 SGHRS, CDR2 YFSETQ. The CDR3 consists of 16 residues. In nucleotides, the CDR3 is TGCGCCAGCAGCTTGGGGGTAGGAGCAGCGACAGATACGCAGTATTTT. This gives the protein CASSLGVGAATDTQYF.

This sequence joins TRBV5-4 and TRBJ2-1, with TRBD1 as a possible D gene (9 bases). Germline V gene lookup returns CDR1 SGHNT and CDR2 YYREEE (reference sequence). The CDR3 extends over 17 amino acids. V lost 1 base, J lost 8 bases, and 22 bases lay in between. The CDR3 region is CASSLKVLAGQGYEQFF. The DNA for the CDR3 is TGTGCCAGCAGCTTGAAAGTTTTAGCGGGACAGGGCTATGAGCAGTTCTTC.

The genes are TRBV29-1 and TRBJ1-2, with D maybe TRBD1 (5 bases). The length of the CDR3 is 12 residues. Per germline, CDR1 SQVTM and CDR2 ANQGSEA. V was pared by 3 bases and J by 2 bases, with 7 bases between. CDR3 amino acids: CSVDHRNYGYTF. As DNA, the CDR3 is TGCAGCGTTGATCACAGGAACTATGGCTACACCTTC.